Listed below are T cell receptor beta chains from one sample, sequenced in a study of technical replicates of blood from a few donors. The data were produced by immunoSEQ multiplex PCR, yet TCRdb's version contains in-frame clones alone and is incomplete. The sample comprises approximately 87,000 clones, 80% to 95% of which are singletons, and approximately 0.4% rests with the top ten. Sequencing was performed on T cells isolated from PBMCs. The receptors come from a human donor in good health. Some clones in this sample may be carry-over from other donors' samples. Both conserved end residues are part of each CDR3. Fields, in order: CDR3 protein, CDR3 DNA, V gene, D gene, J gene, clone size. The D gene is left open where the match is weak. A clone size is listed for some rows: how often the clone was seen (once, few, many), or a class if it is expanded.

CASSFELAGDGFGSTQYF,TGTGCCAGCAGTTTCGAGCTAGCGGGAGACGGATTTGGCAGTACGCAGTATTTT,TRBV27,TRBD2,TRBJ2-3,.
CASSLSTGGLSGNTIYF,TGTGCCAGCAGCTTAAGTACAGGGGGGCTCTCTGGAAACACCATATATTTT,TRBV11-2,TRBD1,TRBJ1-3,once
CASSERDGGSYNEQFF,TGTGCCAGCAGCGAGCGGGACGGTGGGTCCTACAATGAGCAGTTCTTC,TRBV11-3,TRBD2,TRBJ2-1,.
CASIDTQETQYF,TGTGCCAGCATAGACACTCAAGAGACCCAGTACTTC,TRBV2,.,TRBJ2-5,.
CASSQAGKGGYTF,TGTGCCAGCAGCCAGGCAGGGAAAGGAGGCTACACCTTC,TRBV14,.,TRBJ1-2,.
CASSLAGGLAGQETQYF,TGCGCCAGCAGCTTGGCCGGGGGACTAGCGGGACAAGAGACCCAGTACTTC,TRBV5-1,TRBD2,TRBJ2-5,.
CASSEIPLTSGGSPYEQYF,TGTGCCAGCAGTGAAATTCCCCTGACTAGCGGCGGATCCCCCTACGAGCAGTACTTC,TRBV2,TRBD2,TRBJ2-7,.
CASSDLRLVDRTDTQYF,TGTGCCAGCAGTGATCTCCGACTAGTCGACCGCACAGATACGCAGTATTTT,TRBV2,.,TRBJ2-3,.
CASSFDRAGGYTF,TGTGCCAGCAGTTTTGACAGGGCGGGTGGCTACACCTTC,TRBV28,TRBD1,TRBJ1-2,.
CASSLSLAGVSYEQYF,TGTGCCAGCAGTCTAAGCCTAGCGGGAGTGTCGTACGAGCAGTACTTC,TRBV27,TRBD2,TRBJ2-7,.
CASSVSSGANVLTF,TGTGCCAGCAGCGTTAGCTCTGGGGCCAACGTCCTGACTTTC,TRBV28,.,TRBJ2-6,.